This T cell receptor beta chain was recorded in a study of T-cell reconstitution after alpha-beta-depleted transplantation in children. V gave up 0 bases and J gave up 5 bases; unmatched junction bases: 7. This CDR3 contains 16 residues. CDR1 is MGHRA and CDR2 is YSYEKL in the germline V gene. Study-wide results and caveats: A year had passed since transplant, and T-cell counts and diversity by then came mostly from newly produced T cells.

This clonotype was observed many times. Its antigen is not known. Researchers prepared the TCRbeta library using unique molecular identifiers, the study reports. TCRdb processed the PCR reads anew with MiXCR; each CDR3 protein has one entry. This sample has 150,000 to 250,000 distinct CDR3 sequences, with 6.3% found just once. The chain has TRBV4-1 and TRBJ1-1, with 9 bases lining up with TRBD1. This sample comprised PBMCs, obtained before TCRalphabeta/CD19-depleted stem cell transplant. The origin of this receptor is a girl under three years old with combined immunodeficiency, due to receive a stem cell transplant. The CDR3 nucleotides read TGCGCCAGCAGCCAAGATGGGTGGACAGGGGAGACTGAAGCTTTCTTT. It is translated as CASSQDGWTGETEAFF.